Given below is one T cell receptor beta chain in context. Authors' methods: Amplification from reference gene primers served as the basis for estimated nucleated cell counts. Sequencing was performed with immunoSEQ multiplex PCR; in TCRdb, only in-frame clones are kept and a portion is missing. V and J calls plus clone size are reproduced from that table; the DNA served to infer D and trimming. The sample has about 150,000 clones; almost 80% are singletons. The sample belongs to a study of blood T cell repertoires in COVID-19. Whole-study context: The United States, Italy and Spain provided the acute and convalescent COVID-19 samples. T cells, B-cell-depleted T cells, or PBMCs provided the cDNA or gDNA that served as material.

Trimming removed 0 bases from V and 2 bases from J, with 10 bases in between. CDR1 and CDR2 from the germline V gene are KGHSH and LQKENI. The CDR3 consists of 15 residues. The sequence was collected from a man aged 50-60 years with active or convalescent COVID-19. The chain links TRBV18 to TRBJ1-2; D possibly corresponds to TRBD1 (5 bases). Sequenced material: peripheral blood. The CDR3 loop reads CASSPPKPGNYGYTF. The CDR3 DNA reads TGTGCCAGCTCACCACCGAAGCCAGGGAACTATGGCTACACCTTC.